Listed here are 9 T cell receptor beta chains from one sample, sequenced in a study of blood T cell repertoires in COVID-19. This table comes from immunoSEQ multiplex PCR, and its TCRdb copy is limited to in-frame clones, with some not included. The sample yields 170,000 or so clones, around nine tenths seen once. The material sequenced was peripheral blood. The source is a young woman who had recovered from COVID-19.

The V and J genes are TRBV4-1 and TRBJ2-4; 15 bases agree with TRBD2. V was pared by 1 base and J by 5 bases, with 6 bases of the junction left unmatched. In germline, CDR1 is MGHRA, CDR2 YSYEKL. The CDR3 runs to 18 residues. The DNA for the CDR3 is TGCGCCAGCAGCCAAGGTCCTCGGACTAGCGGGGGGGAAAACATTCAGTACTTC. Translation gives CASSQGPRTSGGENIQYF.

This chain links TRBV7-3 with TRBJ2-5; D perhaps matches TRBD2 (5 bases). Trimming took 2 bases from V and 3 from J, leaving 7 bases between them. This CDR3 has 13 residues. Per germline, CDR1 SGHTA and CDR2 FQGTGA. CDR3 residues: CASSLGLKETQYF. CDR3 in DNA: TGTGCCAGCAGCTTAGGACTCAAAGAGACCCAGTACTTC.

This sequence joins TRBV4-1 and TRBJ1-3, with no clear D. This CDR3 region has 14 residues. Trimming stripped 8 bases from V and 1 base from J, with 12 bases between. The germline CDR1 and CDR2 sequences are MGHRA and YSYEKL. CDR3 DNA sequence: TGCGCCAGCGCAGGCACAGTTTCTGGAAACACCATATATTTT. It is translated as CASAGTVSGNTIYF.

J is TRBJ2-1 and V is TRBV18; the match to TRBD2 covers 9 bases. The germline V gene has CDR1 KGHSH and CDR2 LQKENI. Trimming took 2 bases from V and 7 from J; bases not matched to a gene: 3. The CDR3 is made up of 14 amino acids. The CDR3 loop is CASSPAGGGNEQFF. The CDR3 DNA is TGTGCCAGCTCACCAGCGGGAGGGGGGAATGAGCAGTTCTTC.

V usage is TRBV25-1 and J usage is TRBJ2-1; 9 positions match TRBD2. V was pared by 1 base and J by 7 bases, with 8 bases of the junction left unmatched. The CDR3 contains 16 residues. Per germline, CDR1 MGHDK and CDR2 SYGVNS. CDR3 DNA sequence: TGTGCCAGCAGTGAATTAGGAGCGGGGGGTCGGAATGAGCAGTTCTTC. Protein product: CASSELGAGGRNEQFF.

This clone was found once. The chain combines TRBV24-1 with TRBJ1-5, with D perhaps TRBD1 (6 bases). The CDR3 sequence is 14 residues long. V dropped 2 bases and J dropped 9 bases, with 13 bases sitting between them. The germline V gene has CDR1 KGHDR and CDR2 SFDVKD. In nucleotides, the CDR3 is TGTGCCACCAGTGATTCAGGGGATGGGCTGCCCCAGCATTTT. As protein: CATSDSGDGLPQHF.

The chain joins TRBV7-2 to TRBJ2-1, with TRBD2 matching over 10 bases. The CDR3 has 17 amino acids. V gave up 3 bases and J gave up 4 bases; unmatched junction bases: 9. Per the germline V gene, CDR1 is SGHTA and CDR2 is FQGNSA. This CDR3 is CASSLTLTSGHYNEQFF. The CDR3 coding sequence is TGTGCCAGCAGCTTGACCCTGACTAGCGGGCATTACAATGAGCAGTTCTTC. The variable domain in full, completed from reference TRBV7-2 and TRBJ2-1, reads GAGVSQSPSNKVTEKGKDVELRCDPISGHTALYWYRQSLGQGLEFLIYFQGNSAPDKSGLPSDRFSAERTGGSVSTLTIQRTQQEDSAVYLCASSLTLTSGHYNEQFFGPGTRLTVL.

The count of this clone is one. This sequence joins TRBV19 and TRBJ2-3; tentatively, D is TRBD1 (5 bases). V dropped 1 base and J dropped 2 bases, with 10 bases sitting between them. The germline CDR1 and CDR2 sequences are LNHDA and SQIVND (reference sequence). CDR3 length equals 15 residues. The CDR3: CASSIGGRYTDTQYF. DNA for the CDR3: TGTGCCAGTAGTATAGGGGGCAGATACACAGATACGCAGTATTTT.

CDR3 nucleotide sequence: TGTGCCACCAGCAAAGGGGCGGGGCTGTTCGGCGGGGAGCTGTTTTTT. Residues: CATSKGAGLFGGELFF. V and J are TRBV15 and TRBJ2-2; the D gene is possibly TRBD2 (6 bases). The CDR3 has 16 amino acids. The V and J ends lost 4 bases and 7 bases respectively, with 19 bases between them. Germline V gene lookup returns CDR1 LNHNV and CDR2 YYDKDF (reference sequence).